This entry features one T cell receptor (beta chain) sequence. Antigen specificity is unknown. The same CDR3 can be traced to other DNA sequences in this sample. Assay: immunoSEQ multiplex PCR; the TCRdb copy retains only in-frame clones and omits some. The table includes around 380,000 clones, 88% detected once. These data are taken from a study of Ad26.COV2.S vaccination and SARS-CoV-2 variants. About the study: Donor was in the COV1001 Ad26.COV2.S trial arm. General observations from the study: Placebo recipients had lower spike-specific TCR breadth than vaccine recipients.

V lost 2 bases to trimming and J lost 4 bases, with 10 bases between them. Germline values: CDR1 SGHRS, CDR2 YFSETQ. This CDR3 is 14 amino acids long. Treatment noted: about 20 received Ad26.COV2.S at low or high dose, single or two shots; 5 received placebo; per-sample allocation not given. Sampling took place 63 days after the first vaccine or placebo injection. Vaccination used an Ad26 vector expressing Wuhan-strain SARS-CoV-2 spike. Specimen: peripheral blood, collected in a trial of Ad26.COV2.S vaccine versus placebo. This clonotype originated in a person aged 18-65 years who received the Ad26.COV2.S COVID-19 vaccine or a placebo. This chain uses TRBV5-1 with TRBJ1-3; D is unresolved. Written as DNA, the CDR3 is TGCGCCAGCAGCTTCGGACCAGGAGGAAACACCATATATTTT. This codes for CASSFGPGGNTIYF.